Below, 18 T cell receptor beta chains from the same sample are listed, as sequenced in a study of CD8+ T cells in alopecia areata (dated by TCRdb to 2017 to 2018). This specimen's time point label, interpreted: baseline before oral tofacitinib. Receptor amplification or capture employed the immunoSEQ multiplex PCR assay. For TCR sequencing, RNA was extracted from every sample and reverse transcribed into cDNA to serve as template. Entries here come from immuneACCESS through TCRdb and include only in-frame sequences with V and J called. Some clones fail to appear in such tables; in the studies checked, an unresolved V gene covers under half of the shortfall, and the cause of the remainder is unknown. The sample yields 200,000 or so clones; 57% were counted once. The ten largest account for less than 0.6% of the sample. Sequences were derived from CD4+ T cells sorted from blood, sampled at week 0. These receptors originate from a human donor with alopecia areata.

The chain carries TRBV30 and TRBJ1-3, with a weak D call TRBD1 (6 bases). The V and J ends lost 2 bases and 0 bases respectively, with 8 bases between them. Germline V gene lookup returns CDR1 GTSNPN and CDR2 SVGIG (reference sequence). CDR3 length equals 14 residues. The CDR3 DNA reads TGTGCCTGGAGTACAGGGCGCTCTGGAAACACCATATATTTT. It codes for CAWSTGRSGNTIYF.

This clone has only a few counts. As DNA, the CDR3 is TGCAGCGTGAGGGAGGGGACAGTTACCGGTCCCGGGCAGTACTTC. It yields the protein CSVREGTVTGPGQYF. The chain uses TRBV29-1 and TRBJ2-7, with D perhaps TRBD1 or TRBD2 (7 bases each). Trimming took 6 bases from V and 9 from J, leaving 27 bases between them. Germline V gene data show CDR1 as SQVTM and CDR2 as ANQGSEA. This CDR3 is 15 amino acids long.

The rearrangement links TRBV7-9 to TRBJ2-1; 10 bases align to TRBD1. The CDR3 loop spans 15 amino acids. V shed 4 bases and J 9 bases; nucleotides not matched to a gene: 9. Germline V lookup: CDR1 SEHNR, CDR2 FQNEAQ (reference sequence). This CDR3 reads CASSSNLGQGFEQFF. CDR3 DNA: TGTGCCAGCAGCTCCAACCTGGGACAGGGGTTTGAGCAGTTCTTC.

This clone showed up just a few times. The genes are TRBV5-6 and TRBJ2-5, with D hard to call. V was clipped by 2 bases and J by 2 bases, with 7 bases between them. CDR1 is SGHDT and CDR2 is YYEEEE in the germline V gene. CDR3 length: 13 residues. CDR3 residues: CASSFLRQETQYF. The CDR3 DNA sequence: TGTGCCAGCAGCTTTCTCCGGCAAGAGACCCAGTACTTC.

The rearrangement links TRBV7-3 to TRBJ2-3; D gene ambiguous. CDR1 SGHTA and CDR2 FQGTGA come from the germline V gene. The V end was cut by 3 bases, the J end by 5 bases, with 9 bases between. The CDR3 loop spans 13 amino acids. Here the CDR3 DNA reads TGTGCCAGCAGCTTTTCGGGTGAAGATACGCAGTATTTT. This encodes CASSFSGEDTQYF.

The V and J genes are TRBV15 and TRBJ1-2; TRBD1 matches 9 bases. CDR3 length: 15 amino acids. The germline gives CDR1 LNHNV, CDR2 YYDKDF (reference sequence). The junction had 8 bases not matched to a gene; V was cut back by 1 base and J by 8 bases. The CDR3 sequence is CATSRVTTGGAGYTF. In DNA form, the CDR3 reads TGTGCCACCAGCAGAGTAACTACAGGGGGCGCGGGCTACACCTTC.

The chain recombines TRBV5-6 with TRBJ2-1; D not resolved. Trimming cost V 1 base and J 15 bases, with 14 bases left between them. The CDR3 contains 12 residues. Germline loops: CDR1 SGHDT, CDR2 YYEEEE. CDR3 region: CASSLLELFPFF. As DNA, the CDR3 is TGTGCCAGCAGCTTGTTGGAGCTATTCCCGTTCTTC.

The rearrangement uses TRBV19 and TRBJ2-5, with TRBD2 as a possible D gene (5 bases). The CDR3 length is 12 residues. Trimming took 6 bases from V and 2 from J, leaving 7 bases between them. From germline, CDR1 is LNHDA and CDR2 SQIVND (reference sequence). In DNA form, the CDR3 reads TGTGCCAGTAGGGACTTTCAAGAGACCCAGTACTTC. It specifies CASRDFQETQYF.

The rearrangement links TRBV5-1 to TRBJ2-5; 9 bases are a match to TRBD1. Germline-derived CDR1 and CDR2 are SGHRS and YFSETQ. There are 14 residues in the CDR3. V shed 4 bases, J shed 2 bases, and the junction held 3 bases outside the gene matches. The CDR3 is CASSHRGLQETQYF. CDR3 nucleotides: TGCGCCAGCAGCCACAGGGGGCTACAAGAGACCCAGTACTTC.

The rearrangement uses TRBV25-1 and TRBJ2-7, with D uncertain. V lost 10 bases, J lost 2 bases, and 6 bases lay in between. This CDR3 comprises 10 residues. Germline V gives CDR1 MGHDK, CDR2 SYGVNS. CDR3 coding DNA: TGTGCCACCTTTACCTACGAGCAGTACTTC. It yields the protein CATFTYEQYF.

The genes are TRBV7-9 and TRBJ1-5; D unclear. V was shortened by 4 bases and J by 7 bases, with 11 bases between the two germline ends. This CDR3 spans 13 amino acids. Germline CDR1 and CDR2: SEHNR and FQNEAQ (reference sequence). The CDR3 DNA sequence: TGTGCCAGCAGCTCCGACATGGGACAGCCCCAGCATTTT. It is translated as CASSSDMGQPQHF. The full variable domain, completed using reference TRBV7-9 and TRBJ1-5, is DTGVSQNPRHKITKRGQNVTFRCDPISEHNRLYWYRQTLGQGPEFLTYFQNEAQLEKSRLLSDRFSAERPKGSFSTLEIQRTEQGDSAMYLCASSSDMGQPQHFGDGTRLSIL.

The rearrangement joins TRBV7-2 to TRBJ2-3; no reliable D call. The V end was cut by 3 bases, the J end by 6 bases, with 10 bases between. The CDR3 extends over 13 amino acids. Germline CDR1 reads SGHTA; CDR2 reads FQGNSA. This CDR3 reads CASSFVSVDTQYF. The CDR3, as DNA: TGTGCCAGCAGCTTCGTCAGTGTTGATACGCAGTATTTT.

The chain employs TRBV6-5 and TRBJ2-1; 11 bases map to TRBD1. This CDR3 is 15 amino acids long. The germline CDR1 and CDR2 sequences are MNHEY and SVGAGI. The junction had 12 bases not matched to a gene; V was cut back by 6 bases and J by 11 bases. The CDR3 here is CASSSNRDRGFQQFF. CDR3 DNA: TGTGCCAGCAGCTCTAATCGGGACAGGGGGTTTCAGCAGTTCTTC.

This clone was observed a single time. CDR3 sequence: CSVEELRDRARNEQFF. DNA of the CDR3: TGCAGCGTTGAAGAGTTACGGGACAGGGCTCGGAATGAGCAGTTCTTC. The V call is TRBV29-1, the J call TRBJ2-1; TRBD1 matches 9 bases. The length of the CDR3 is 16 residues. The trim removed 0 bases at V and 7 bases at J, leaving 10 bases unmatched. Per germline, CDR1 SQVTM and CDR2 ANQGSEA.

This clone was detected a few times. The chain joins TRBV29-1 to TRBJ2-7; TRBD1 matches at 9 bases. Trimming cost V 5 bases and J 1 base; bases outside gene matches: 3. CDR1 is SQVTM, CDR2 ANQGSEA, per germline. The CDR3 consists of 13 residues. CDR3 sequence (DNA): TGCAGCGTTAAGACAGGGGGATCCTACGAGCAGTACTTC. It translates to CSVKTGGSYEQYF.

The table lists this clone with many counts. This chain uses TRBV5-1 with TRBJ2-1, with unresolved D. V dropped 3 bases and J dropped 4 bases, with 14 bases sitting between them. CDR3 length: 15 amino acids. Germline V gene lookup returns CDR1 SGHRS and CDR2 YFSETQ. The DNA for the CDR3 is TGCGCCAGCAGCTCGGACCCCAATGGGTACAATGAGCAGTTCTTC. This translates into CASSSDPNGYNEQFF.

This clone was counted a few times. V and J are TRBV4-1 and TRBJ2-7; D is tentatively TRBD1 or TRBD2 (5 bases each). The germline gives CDR1 MGHRA, CDR2 YSYEKL. The CDR3 has 16 amino acids. V was cut by 1 base and J by 0 bases, with 13 bases left in between. The CDR3 region is CASSQGGLGSSYEQYF. The CDR3, as DNA: TGCGCCAGCAGCCAAGGGGGGTTGGGCAGCTCCTACGAGCAGTACTTC.

The genes are TRBV10-3 and TRBJ2-1, with D possibly being TRBD2 (6 bases). This CDR3 has 14 amino acids. Germline V gene sequence: CDR1 ENHRY, CDR2 SYGVKD. V lost 7 bases to trimming and J lost 5 bases, with 15 bases between them. The CDR3 nucleotides are TGTGCCATCAAGGGGACTGGCCGCAACAATGAGCAGTTCTTC. It is translated as CAIKGTGRNNEQFF.